Presented here are 27 T cell receptor beta chains from one specimen sequenced in a study of identical twins. Each CDR3 protein gets one entry after TCRdb re-called the 5' RACE reads with MiXCR. The table has fewer than 500,000 distinct CDR3 sequences, roughly 13% seen once. In addition, the sample was reused for a study of yellow fever vaccine responses in identical twins.

Sequencing input: CD4+ T cells sorted from blood. The origin of the receptors is a young woman in good health.

Points on this clonotype: A clone one base away is much larger, so this may be a read error. The conserved final phenylalanine or tryptophan is absent from the CDR3, which likely points to a read error. The chain recombines TRBV29-1 with TRBJ2-7; D ambiguous. This CDR3 is 12 amino acids long. V was clipped by 1 base and J by 1 base, with 5 bases between them. Germline V gene sequence: CDR1 SQVTM, CDR2 ANQGSEA. CDR3 sequence reads: CSVEVPSYEQYY. CDR3 DNA: TGCAGCGTTGAAGTGCCGTCCTACGAGCAGTACTAC.

This clonotype was seen ten or more times. The rearrangement joins TRBV4-1 to TRBJ2-1; possibly TRBD2 for D (5 bases). The CDR3 spans 13 residues. Germline V gene sequence: CDR1 MGHRA, CDR2 YSYEKL. V was pared by 1 base and J by 11 bases, with 12 bases between. DNA for the CDR3: TGCGCCAGCAGCCAAGTGGGAGACATTAAGCAGTTCTTC. Residues: CASSQVGDIKQFF.

The V gene is TRBV15, the J gene TRBJ2-1; D possibly corresponds to TRBD2 (5 bases). The V and J ends lost 0 bases and 13 bases respectively, with 13 bases between them. CDR1 and CDR2 from the germline V gene are LNHNV and YYDKDF (reference sequence). The CDR3 has 13 residues. CDR3: CATSRDRENRQFF. The DNA for the CDR3 is TGTGCCACCAGCAGAGATCGGGAAAATCGTCAGTTCTTC.

In this sample, this clonotype turned up a few times. This rearrangement joins TRBV28 to TRBJ2-4, with D unresolved. Per germline, CDR1 MDHEN and CDR2 SYDVKM. CDR3 size: 17 residues. Trimming shortened V by 4 bases and J by 0 bases, and 16 bases separated the two germline ends. The CDR3 DNA is TGTGCCAGCAGTTCCGGGTTGGAGAGGATAGCCAAAAACATTCAGTACTTC. Its protein product is CASSSGLERIAKNIQYF.

The genes are TRBV18 and TRBJ2-1; tentatively, D is TRBD1 or TRBD2 (5 bases each). V lost 5 bases, J lost 7 bases, and 15 bases lay in between. The CDR3 runs 14 residues. CDR1 and CDR2 (germline): KGHSH, LQKENI. The CDR3 here is CASSALGARNEQFF. The CDR3 DNA follows: TGTGCCAGCTCAGCACTAGGGGCCCGTAATGAGCAGTTCTTC.

This clonotype was counted ten times or more. The V gene is TRBV29-1, the J gene TRBJ2-1, with 7 positions matching TRBD2. The CDR3 has 14 amino acids. V lost 6 bases, J lost 4 bases, and 9 bases stayed unmatched. Germline V CDR1 and CDR2: SQVTM, ANQGSEA. CDR3 in amino acids: CSVATGGQYNEQFF. The CDR3 DNA sequence: TGCAGCGTAGCGACGGGGGGTCAGTACAATGAGCAGTTCTTC.

In nucleotides, the CDR3 is TGTGCCAGCAGCGGGACTAGCCGAAACACAGATACGCAGTATTTT. Residues: CASSGTSRNTDTQYF. The gene calls are TRBV7-2 and TRBJ2-3; 9 nucleotides align to TRBD2. The CDR3 covers 15 residues. Germline assignment: CDR1 SGHTA and CDR2 FQGNSA. Losses at the gene ends were 5 bases for V and 2 bases for J; bases not matched to a gene: 5.

V usage is TRBV19 and J usage is TRBJ1-1; no clear D. The germline gives CDR1 LNHDA, CDR2 SQIVND (reference sequence). The V end was cut by 6 bases, the J end by 4 bases, with 9 bases between. The CDR3 extends over 12 amino acids. The CDR3 bases are TGTGCCAGTAGCATGGGCCTCACTGAAGCTTTCTTT. Amino acid sequence: CASSMGLTEAFF.

V usage is TRBV11-2 and J usage is TRBJ2-5, with D tentatively TRBD2 (5 bases). V shed 4 bases and J shed 5 bases, with 11 bases lying between them. This CDR3 has 13 residues. CDR1 and CDR2 from the germline V gene are SGHAT and FQNNGV. CDR3 in DNA: TGTGCCAGCAGCTCCCGGGGTACGGAGACCCAGTACTTC. It specifies CASSSRGTETQYF.

The gene calls are TRBV7-2 and TRBJ2-7, with D maybe TRBD2 (7 bases). Per germline, CDR1 SGHTA and CDR2 FQGNSA. V lost 9 bases, J lost 3 bases, and 15 bases lay in between. This CDR3 spans 13 amino acids. The CDR3: CASLGGLHYEQYF. The CDR3, as DNA: TGTGCCAGTCTAGGGGGACTACACTACGAGCAGTACTTC.

This clonotype was recorded a few times. The V gene is TRBV5-1, the J gene TRBJ1-5; 7 bases match TRBD1. The CDR3 totals 13 residues. With 4 bases clipped from V and 7 bases from J, the junction kept 5 bases outside the gene matches. The V gene's germline CDR1 is SGHRS and CDR2 YFSETQ. CDR3 amino acids: CASSQTGSQPQHF. The DNA of the CDR3 is TGCGCCAGCAGCCAGACAGGGTCCCAGCCCCAGCATTTT.

The chain combines TRBV10-3 with TRBJ2-5, with TRBD2 matching 7 bases. CDR3 length equals 16 residues. Trimming took 6 bases from V and 5 from J; bases not matched to a gene: 15. From germline, CDR1 is ENHRY and CDR2 SYGVKD. The CDR3 DNA is TGTGCCATCAGGCTTACCTTAGCGGGCTCGGGGGAGACCCAGTACTTC. Translated, it gives CAIRLTLAGSGETQYF.

This clonotype was detected only a few times. V usage is TRBV12-3 or TRBV12-4 and J usage is TRBJ2-2; 10 bases fit TRBD2. Unmatched junction bases numbered 5, after V lost 5 bases and J lost 5 bases. The length of the CDR3 is 15 residues. CDR3 loop: CASSRTSGQTGELFF. In nucleotides, the CDR3 is TGTGCCAGCAGTCGGACTAGCGGCCAGACCGGGGAGCTGTTTTTT.

This clonotype has at least ten counts. V usage is TRBV4-3 and J usage is TRBJ2-7, with D hard to call. The length of the CDR3 is 12 residues. Germline CDR1 LGHNA, CDR2 YSLEER. V was clipped by 3 bases and J by 7 bases, with 10 bases between them. The CDR3 DNA reads as TGCGCCAGCAGCCAGGGCCTTGGAGAGCAGTACTTC. Residues: CASSQGLGEQYF.

This clonotype was counted at least ten times. The V gene is TRBV10-3, the J gene TRBJ2-5; possibly TRBD1 or TRBD2 for D (5 bases each). Trimming stripped 0 bases from V and 1 base from J, with 12 bases between. Germline V gene lookup returns CDR1 ENHRY and CDR2 SYGVKD. The CDR3 sequence is 16 residues long. As DNA, the CDR3 is TGTGCCATCAGTGAGTCGGTGTCAGGGACCCAAGAGACCCAGTACTTC. It codes for CAISESVSGTQETQYF.

The chain joins TRBV29-1 to TRBJ2-5; D ambiguous. Trimming took off 4 bases at V and 2 bases at J, with 8 bases between the two ends. In germline, CDR1 is SQVTM, CDR2 ANQGSEA. This CDR3 region has 12 residues. CDR3 sequence reads: CSVVWVQETQYF. CDR3 sequence (DNA): TGCAGCGTTGTCTGGGTGCAAGAGACCCAGTACTTC.

This clonotype was counted a few times. The chain combines TRBV29-1 with TRBJ2-1; D gene ambiguous. The CDR3 covers 10 residues. The V and J ends lost 7 bases and 4 bases respectively, with 5 bases between them. Germline-derived CDR1 and CDR2 are SQVTM and ANQGSEA. The CDR3 region has the DNA TGCAGCGGCCAATACAATGAGCAGTTCTTC. Translating gives CSGQYNEQFF.

This clonotype has just a few counts. The V gene is TRBV27, the J gene TRBJ1-1; D gene unclear. Germline V gene data show CDR1 as MNHEY and CDR2 as SMNVEV (reference sequence). This CDR3 has 15 amino acids. V lost 4 bases, J lost 5 bases, and 17 bases lay in between. CDR3 region: CASSSLPGSGTEAFF. The CDR3 nucleotides are TGTGCCAGCAGTTCACTTCCGGGATCGGGAACTGAAGCTTTCTTT.

V is TRBV20-1 and J is TRBJ2-5; 9 nucleotides match TRBD2. Trimming at V came to 1 base and at J to 4 bases, leaving 4 bases not matched to a gene. Germline V gene lookup returns CDR1 DFQATT and CDR2 SNEGSKA (reference sequence). The CDR3 is made up of 14 amino acids. The CDR3 DNA is TGCAGTGCTAGAGCCCAGACTAGCGGAGAGACCCAGTACTTC. Encoded protein: CSARAQTSGETQYF.

Points on this clonotype: The junction differs from germline at one of its ends, possibly a read error. The CDR3 loop is CASSLVGIDF. CDR3 DNA sequence: TGTGCCAGCAGTTTAGTCGGGATCGATTTT. This chain links TRBV12-3 or TRBV12-4 with TRBJ2-3, with D maybe TRBD2 (5 bases). The CDR3 contains 10 residues.

This clonotype has just a few counts. The V and J genes are TRBV6-2 or TRBV6-3 and TRBJ1-5, with 7 bases lining up with TRBD1. There are 13 residues in the CDR3. Germline loops: CDR1 MNHEY, CDR2 SVGEGT. V lost 9 bases and J lost 7; bases outside the gene matches: 9. The chain's CDR3 is CASGEGQWQPQHF. The CDR3, as DNA: TGTGCCAGTGGAGAGGGACAGTGGCAGCCCCAGCATTTT.

The chain carries TRBV7-3 and TRBJ2-1, with TRBD2 identical over 10 bases. The junction had 7 bases not matched to a gene; V was cut back by 4 bases and J by 4 bases. CDR1 SGHTA and CDR2 FQGTGA come from the germline V gene. The CDR3 runs 16 residues. DNA for the CDR3: TGTGCCAGCAGCTCCCGTCTAGCGGGGGTTTACAATGAGCAGTTCTTC. Translated, it gives CASSSRLAGVYNEQFF.

The chain couples TRBV2 to TRBJ2-1; maybe TRBD1 (6 bases). The CDR3 covers 14 residues. The germline V and J ends were trimmed by 6 bases and 8 bases, with 17 bases remaining between them. The germline V gene encodes CDR1 SNHLY and CDR2 FYNNEI. In DNA, the CDR3 is TGTGCCAGCAGCCCAGGGGCGACATCCCATGAGCAGTTCTTC. Its protein product is CASSPGATSHEQFF. The full variable domain, with the rest looked up from reference TRBV2 and TRBJ2-1, is EPEVTQTPSHQVTQMGQEVILRCVPISNHLYFYWYRQILGQKVEFLVSFYNNEISEKSEIFDDQFSVERPDGSNFTLKIRSTKLEDSAMYFCASSPGATSHEQFFGPGTRLTVL.

The V and J genes are TRBV3-1 and TRBJ2-1, with TRBD1 matching over 9 bases. V dropped 8 bases and J dropped 6; count of bases not matched to a gene: 5. Germline V lookup: CDR1 LGHDT, CDR2 YNNKEL (reference sequence). This CDR3 spans 13 amino acids. The CDR3 sequence: CASVGTGINEQFF. The DNA for the CDR3 is TGTGCCAGCGTGGGGACAGGGATCAATGAGCAGTTCTTC.

This sequence joins TRBV7-9 and TRBJ1-1, with D uncertain. The CDR3 totals 15 residues. Trimming shortened V by 1 base and J by 6 bases, and 15 bases separated the two germline ends. From germline, CDR1 is SEHNR and CDR2 FQNEAQ (reference sequence). This CDR3 reads CASSLGERSSAEAFF. The CDR3, as DNA: TGTGCCAGCAGCTTAGGGGAACGATCATCCGCTGAAGCTTTCTTT.

This clonotype was recorded a few times. This sequence joins TRBV7-8 and TRBJ2-7; 13 bases are a match to TRBD2. The length of the CDR3 is 16 residues. The J segment lost 3 bases and the V segment lost 1 base, leaving 3 bases of the junction unmatched. Germline V CDR1 and CDR2: SGHVS, FQNEAQ. This CDR3 is CASSLGGLAGVYEQYF. CDR3 coding DNA: TGTGCCAGCAGCTTAGGCGGACTAGCGGGAGTCTACGAGCAGTACTTC.

This clonotype was counted a few times. The genes are TRBV12-3 or TRBV12-4 and TRBJ2-3; D unresolved. The germline V and J ends were trimmed by 7 bases and 4 bases, with 39 bases remaining between them. CDR3 size: 22 residues. The CDR3 DNA sequence: TGTGCCAGCATTTTTGGTCGGAAAGGGTTAATACGAGGCCCCGACGGCCCAGATACGCAGTATTTT. This codes for CASIFGRKGLIRGPDGPDTQYF.